Shown below are 8 T cell receptor beta chains from a single sample sequenced in a study of cytomegalovirus exposure and HLA in healthy donors. Primers included in the PCR were 60 Vbeta and 13 Jbeta primers. Clones were sequenced by immunoSEQ multiplex PCR, and TCRdb holds only the in-frame ones, with some missing. The sample has approximately 110,000 clones, over 60% seen once. The sequenced sample was PBMCs. These receptors originate from a woman in her thirties or forties in good health and CMV-seropositive.

This chain uses TRBV6-1 with TRBJ2-5, with a possible D match to TRBD2 (6 bases). The CDR3 spans 14 residues. Germline V CDR1 and CDR2: MNHNS, SASEGT. V was cut by 7 bases and J by 1 base, with 13 bases left in between. CDR3 sequence (DNA): TGTGCCAGCATAAATACGGGGGTCCAAGAGACCCAGTACTTC. It yields the protein CASINTGVQETQYF.

This rearrangement joins TRBV29-1 to TRBJ2-5, with 11 bases identical to TRBD2. The DNA end is more similar to TRBJ2-7, so the J call may be wrong. The CDR3 contains 15 residues. The V gene's germline CDR1 is SQVTM and CDR2 ANQGSEA. CDR3 in DNA: TGCAGCGTTGATCTTAGCGGGAGGGACGGATACGAGCAGTACTTC. Its protein is CSVDLSGRDGYEQYF.

The genes are TRBV19 and TRBJ2-2; perhaps TRBD2 as D (5 bases). The CDR3 runs to 16 residues. CDR1 LNHDA and CDR2 SQIVND come from the germline V gene (reference sequence). V lost 3 bases, J lost 6 bases, and 17 bases lay in between. The CDR3 nucleotides are TGTGCCAGTAGTATTGGCTGGAGGAACGTACCCGGGGAGCTGTTTTTT. Residues: CASSIGWRNVPGELFF.

V gene TRBV19 combines with J gene TRBJ2-3; D uncertain. This CDR3 is 15 amino acids long. Germline V gene data show CDR1 as LNHDA and CDR2 as SQIVND (reference sequence). Deletions cut 6 bases from V and 0 bases from J, with 13 bases between. CDR3 sequence reads: CASRKSAYSTDTQYF. The CDR3 DNA reads as TGTGCCAGTAGGAAGAGCGCATACAGCACAGATACGCAGTATTTT.

CDR3: CASSSRTGLAGVEQYF. The CDR3 DNA follows: TGTGCCAGCAGCTCCCGAACGGGACTAGCGGGAGTCGAGCAGTACTTC. The genes are TRBV4-2 and TRBJ2-7; the match to TRBD2 covers 14 bases. Germline V CDR1 and CDR2: LGHNA, YNFKEQ. V was pared by 5 bases and J by 6 bases, with 9 bases of the junction left unmatched. The CDR3 contains 16 residues.

The chain joins TRBV15 to TRBJ2-7, with a weak D call TRBD2 (5 bases). This CDR3 is built from 16 residues. The germline gives CDR1 LNHNV, CDR2 YYDKDF (reference sequence). V dropped 4 bases and J dropped 1 base, with 17 bases sitting between them. The CDR3 DNA follows: TGTGCCACCAGCAATCTAGGGCTAGCTAGGTCCTACGAGCAGTACTTC. It codes for CATSNLGLARSYEQYF.

The chain uses TRBV5-1 and TRBJ1-2, with D perhaps TRBD1 (5 bases). Germline V gene lookup returns CDR1 SGHRS and CDR2 YFSETQ. The CDR3 loop spans 14 amino acids. V lost 4 bases to trimming and J lost 3 bases, with 13 bases between them. The CDR3 DNA follows: TGCGCCAGCAGCCTCCTCCCAGGGCACTATGGCTACACCTTC. Residues: CASSLLPGHYGYTF.

This chain connects TRBV5-1 to TRBJ2-5, with a tentative D call TRBD1 (5 bases). The CDR3 consists of 15 residues. Germline lookup yields CDR1 SGHRS and CDR2 YFSETQ. V dropped 1 base and J dropped 0 bases, with 10 bases sitting between them. CDR3 DNA: TGCGCCAGCAGCTTGACAGGACCGTACCAAGAGACCCAGTACTTC. The encoded protein is CASSLTGPYQETQYF.